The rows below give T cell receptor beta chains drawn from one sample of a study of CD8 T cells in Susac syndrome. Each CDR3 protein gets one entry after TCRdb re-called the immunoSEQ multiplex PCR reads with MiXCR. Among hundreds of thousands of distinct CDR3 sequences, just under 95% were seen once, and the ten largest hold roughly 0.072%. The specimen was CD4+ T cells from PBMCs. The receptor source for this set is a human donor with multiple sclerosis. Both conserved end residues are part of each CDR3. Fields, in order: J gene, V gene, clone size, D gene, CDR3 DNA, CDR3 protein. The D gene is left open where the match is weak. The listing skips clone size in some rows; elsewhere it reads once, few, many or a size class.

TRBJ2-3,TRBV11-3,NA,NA,TGTGCCAGCAGCTTAGGCGGAACCTACACAGATACGCAGTATTTT,CASSLGGTYTDTQYF
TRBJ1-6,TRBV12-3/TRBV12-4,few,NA,TGTGCCAGCAGTTTGACGGAGAATTCACCCCTCCACTTT,CASSLTENSPLHF
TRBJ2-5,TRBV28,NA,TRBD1,TGTGCCAGCAGTTCGTTACTGACAGGGGTCGTCTCAGAGACCCAGTACTTC,CASSSLLTGVVSETQYF
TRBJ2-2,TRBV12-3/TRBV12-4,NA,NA,TGTGCCAGCAGCCCTCGGACGGGAGTGGGCGGGGAGCTGTTTTTT,CASSPRTGVGGELFF
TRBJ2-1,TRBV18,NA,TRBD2,TGTGCCAGCTCACCTAGGACTAGCGGGGGGTCCTACAATGAGCAGTTCTTC,CASSPRTSGGSYNEQFF
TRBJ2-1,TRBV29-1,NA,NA,TGCAGCGTTGGGGGAGTGCTCTACAATGAGCAGTTCTTC,CSVGGVLYNEQFF
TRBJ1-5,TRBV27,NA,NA,TGTGCCAGCAGTCCCCGCGGCCACCGCAATCAGCCCCAGCATTTT,CASSPRGHRNQPQHF
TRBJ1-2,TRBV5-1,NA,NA,TGCGCCAGCAGCCGGACGGACGAAAACTATGGCTACACCTTC,CASSRTDENYGYTF
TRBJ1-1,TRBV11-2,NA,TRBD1,TGTGCCAGCAGCTCCCGGGACAGAAATAGTCGTGAAGCTTTCTTT,CASSSRDRNSREAFF
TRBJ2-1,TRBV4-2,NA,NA,TGTGCCAGCAGCCAAGAAGGGGCGGGGAGCTCCTACAATGAGCAGTTCTTC,CASSQEGAGSSYNEQFF
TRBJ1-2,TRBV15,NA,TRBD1,TGTGCCACCAGCAGAGATCTAGTGACAGGGGTCGGCTACACCTTC,CATSRDLVTGVGYTF
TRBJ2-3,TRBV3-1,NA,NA,TGTGCCAGCAGCCAAGATGAAGCTCCAACGCAGTATTTT,CASSQDEAPTQYF
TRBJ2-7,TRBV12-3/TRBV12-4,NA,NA,TGTGCCAGCAGTTTTGTGGGGGTCCCCTACGAGCAGTACTTC,CASSFVGVPYEQYF
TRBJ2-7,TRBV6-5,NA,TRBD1,TGTGCCAGCAGTTACAGCCGGGACAGCTGGGGTAACGAGCAGTACTTC,CASSYSRDSWGNEQYF
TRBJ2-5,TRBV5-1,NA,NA,TGCGCCAGCAGCTCGTCGACAGCAAGCCAAGAGACCCAGTACTTC,CASSSSTASQETQYF
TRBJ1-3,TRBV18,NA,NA,TGTGCCAGCTCACCGGCTCTCTCGAACAGGCCCGAGGGGAGCTCTGGAAACACCATATATTTT,CASSPALSNRPEGSSGNTIYF
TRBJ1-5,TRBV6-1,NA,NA,TGTGCCAGCAGGGGCGGTCAGCCCCAGCATTTT,CASRGGQPQHF
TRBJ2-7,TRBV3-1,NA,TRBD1,TGTGCCAGCAGCCAAAACAGGGGTTACGAGCAGTACTTC,CASSQNRGYEQYF
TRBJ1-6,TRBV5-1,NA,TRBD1,TGCGCCAGCAGCTCGAGAACAGGGGAACATTCACCCCTCCACTTT,CASSSRTGEHSPLHF
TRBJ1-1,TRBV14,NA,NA,TGTGCCAGCAGCCAAGGGTACAGGAACACTGAAGCTTTCTTT,CASSQGYRNTEAFF